Presented here are 18 T cell receptor beta chains from one specimen sequenced in a study of cytomegalovirus exposure and HLA in healthy donors. The PCR contained 60 Vbeta and 13 Jbeta primers. Method: immunoSEQ multiplex PCR; TCRdb's copy keeps in-frame clones and lacks some. The sample lists approximately 100,000 clones; about 80% were seen once. Sequencing input: PBMCs. The origin of the receptors is a human donor in good health.

This clone was detected a few times. This chain joins TRBV6-1 and TRBJ2-1; D possibly corresponds to TRBD1 (6 bases). This CDR3 has 14 residues. Per germline, CDR1 MNHNS and CDR2 SASEGT. V was pared by 4 bases and J by 4 bases, with 11 bases between. DNA of the CDR3: TGTGCCAGCAGTGGCTACCAGGGGTACAATGAGCAGTTCTTC. This sequence encodes CASSGYQGYNEQFF.

The chain joins TRBV5-1 to TRBJ1-6; 9 bases agree with TRBD1. The CDR3 length is 16 residues. Unmatched junction bases numbered 10, after V lost 4 bases and J lost 8 bases. Germline V gives CDR1 SGHRS, CDR2 YFSETQ. The CDR3 DNA sequence: TGCGCCAGCAGCCTGGACCGGGACAGGGTGTATTCACCCCTCCACTTT. Its protein is CASSLDRDRVYSPLHF. The whole variable domain, remainder taken from reference TRBV5-1 and TRBJ1-6, is KAGVTQTPRYLIKTRGQQVTLSCSPISGHRSVSWYQQTPGQGLQFLFEYFSETQRNKGNFPGRFSGRQFSNSRSEMNVSTLELGDSALYLCASSLDRDRVYSPLHFGNGTRLTVT.

CDR3 residues: CASSLQGSDTEAFF. The CDR3 DNA sequence: TGTGCCAGCAGCTTACAGGGATCTGACACTGAAGCTTTCTTT. This chain uses TRBV6-1 with TRBJ1-1, with D possibly TRBD1 on 6 matching bases. Germline-derived CDR1 and CDR2 are MNHNS and SASEGT. The ends were cut back, 6 bases at V and 3 bases at J, with 14 bases in the middle. The CDR3 runs to 14 residues.

The chain has TRBV10-1 and TRBJ2-5, with D unresolved. This CDR3 is 14 amino acids long. Looked up from germline, CDR1 is WNHNN and CDR2 is SYGVQD (reference sequence). V was shortened by 0 bases and J by 7 bases, with 12 bases between the two germline ends. Here the CDR3 reads CASSESQVLGTQYF. DNA for the CDR3: TGCGCCAGCAGTGAGTCGCAGGTTCTGGGGACCCAGTACTTC.

This clone was counted a few times. The V gene is TRBV28, the J gene TRBJ2-7, with 9 bases lining up with TRBD2. The CDR3 contains 15 residues. Germline V gene sequence: CDR1 MDHEN, CDR2 SYDVKM. The J segment lost 3 bases and the V segment lost 1 base, leaving 4 bases of the junction unmatched. CDR3 sequence (DNA): TGTGCCAGCAGTTTATTTCTAGCGGGAAACTACGAGCAGTACTTC. Translated: CASSLFLAGNYEQYF.

V and J are TRBV10-1 and TRBJ2-7; perhaps TRBD2 as D (5 bases). Germline values: CDR1 WNHNN, CDR2 SYGVQD (reference sequence). Trimming left V 9 bases short and J 6 bases short, with 21 bases between. The CDR3 sequence is 14 residues long. CDR3 nucleotides: TGCGCCAGTTCTGCCTCCGGGAACAGTGGCGAGCAGTACTTC. As protein: CASSASGNSGEQYF.

The chain carries TRBV6-6 and TRBJ2-3; weak D call: TRBD2 (6 bases). This CDR3 is 10 amino acids long. Germline assignment: CDR1 MNHNY and CDR2 SVGAGI (reference sequence). V lost 11 bases and J lost 12, with 15 bases in between. This chain's CDR3 is CASSGTSQYF. For the CDR3, the DNA is TGTGCCTCCTCTGGGACTTCCCAGTATTTT.

This clone showed up many times. The rearrangement links TRBV14 to TRBJ2-1; D may be TRBD1 (5 bases). The CDR3 loop spans 13 amino acids. The germline gives CDR1 SGHDN, CDR2 FVKESK. Trimming took 3 bases from V and 6 from J, leaving 9 bases between them. CDR3 DNA sequence: TGTGCCAGCAGCCACCTCCAGGGCAATGAGCAGTTCTTC. It yields the protein CASSHLQGNEQFF.

The V gene is TRBV18, the J gene TRBJ1-2, with 9 positions matching TRBD1. Germline V gene sequence: CDR1 KGHSH, CDR2 LQKENI. Trimming cost V 3 bases and J 5 bases; bases outside gene matches: 10. CDR3 size: 16 residues. The CDR3 protein is CASSPDRGGGGYGYTF. DNA for the CDR3: TGTGCCAGCTCACCGGACAGGGGAGGCGGAGGTTATGGCTACACCTTC. The whole variable domain, remainder taken from reference TRBV18 and TRBJ1-2, is NAGVMQNPRHLVRRRGQEARLRCSPMKGHSHVYWYRQLPEEGLKFMVYLQKENIIDESGMPKERFSAEFPKEGPSILRIQQVVRGDSAAYFCASSPDRGGGGYGYTFGSGTRLTVV.

This clone has only one observation. The rearrangement links TRBV27 to TRBJ2-7; the match to TRBD1 covers 7 bases. CDR1 is MNHEY, CDR2 SMNVEV, per germline (reference sequence). V was pared by 6 bases and J by 2 bases, with 7 bases of the junction left unmatched. There are 14 residues in the CDR3. The CDR3 DNA reads TGTGCCAGCAGCGCCGGGACAGCTACCTACGAGCAGTACTTC. It yields the protein CASSAGTATYEQYF.

V usage is TRBV5-1 and J usage is TRBJ2-1; the match to TRBD2 covers 12 bases. The trim removed 4 bases at V and 1 base at J, leaving 12 bases unmatched. The CDR3 spans 19 residues. Germline loops: CDR1 SGHRS, CDR2 YFSETQ. CDR3 protein: CASSETGLAGLTSYNEQFF. In DNA form, the CDR3 reads TGCGCCAGCAGCGAAACGGGACTAGCGGGCTTAACTTCCTACAATGAGCAGTTCTTC.

The chain uses TRBV7-2 and TRBJ1-5; D is perhaps TRBD1 (6 bases). V was trimmed by 4 bases and J by 6 bases, leaving 19 bases between them. CDR3 length equals 16 residues. Per germline, CDR1 SGHTA and CDR2 FQGNSA. CDR3 DNA sequence: TGTGCCAGCAGCTCTAGGGGTGGGGGCCTCATTCAGCCCCAGCATTTT. This codes for CASSSRGGGLIQPQHF.

Remarks on this clone: Its ends do not fully match the called genes, so a read error is possible. The sample contains more than one DNA sequence encoding this CDR3. This chain uses TRBV6-5 with TRBJ1-6; 7 bases agree with TRBD1. This CDR3 is built from 16 residues. Per the germline V gene, CDR1 is MNHEY and CDR2 is SVGAGI. The CDR3: CASSYSTGSVNSPLHF. CDR3 in DNA: TGTGCCAGCAGTTACTCGACAGGGTCTGTCAATTCCCCCCTCCACTTT.

This clone has a handful of counts. This sequence joins TRBV10-1 and TRBJ2-4; TRBD1 matches at 7 bases. V was clipped by 2 bases and J by 1 base; unmatched bases: 8. The germline gives CDR1 WNHNN, CDR2 SYGVQD (reference sequence). The CDR3 runs to 17 residues. In nucleotides, the CDR3 is TGCGCCAGCAGTGAGCTAAGACAGGGCCATGCCAAAAACATTCAGTACTTC. Its translation is CASSELRQGHAKNIQYF.

This clone was counted only a few times. As DNA, the CDR3 is TGTGCCAGTAGTTTGGGGACAGCCCTAGGAGGCTACACCTTC. Translation: CASSLGTALGGYTF. This chain links TRBV19 with TRBJ1-2; 7 nucleotides match TRBD1. The V gene end was trimmed by 5 bases and the J gene end by 8 bases; junction bases not matched to a gene: 11. CDR1 is LNHDA and CDR2 is SQIVND in the germline V gene (reference sequence). The CDR3 totals 14 residues. Full variable domain (rest looked up from reference TRBV19 and TRBJ1-2): DGGITQSPKYLFRKEGQNVTLSCEQNLNHDAMYWYRQDPGQGLRLIYYSQIVNDFQKGDIAEGYSVSREKKESFPLTVTSAQKNPTAFYLCASSLGTALGGYTFGSGTRLTVV.

The chain joins TRBV5-1 to TRBJ2-1; 8 bases agree with TRBD2. The J segment lost 3 bases and the V segment lost 0 bases, leaving 5 bases of the junction unmatched. This CDR3 region has 16 residues. The germline V gene has CDR1 SGHRS and CDR2 YFSETQ. The CDR3 bases are TGCGCCAGCAGCTTGGTTTACAGCGGGAGCTACAATGAGCAGTTCTTC. This codes for CASSLVYSGSYNEQFF.

V gene TRBV18 combines with J gene TRBJ1-5; TRBD1 might be the D (6 bases). Trimming removed 6 bases at V and 0 bases at J, with 12 bases between. Germline lookup yields CDR1 KGHSH and CDR2 LQKENI. The CDR3 has 15 amino acids. The CDR3 nucleotides are TGTGCCAGCTCTCCCAGGGGCGCTAGCAATCAGCCCCAGCATTTT. It codes for CASSPRGASNQPQHF.

V and J are TRBV9 and TRBJ1-2; 7 bases are shared with TRBD1. J lost 8 bases, V lost 0 bases, and 7 bases had no gene match. The CDR3 sequence is 14 residues long. The germline gives CDR1 SGDLS, CDR2 YYNGEE. CDR3 residues: CASSVASGGGGYTF. CDR3 nucleotide sequence: TGTGCCAGCAGCGTAGCCTCAGGGGGAGGAGGCTACACCTTC.